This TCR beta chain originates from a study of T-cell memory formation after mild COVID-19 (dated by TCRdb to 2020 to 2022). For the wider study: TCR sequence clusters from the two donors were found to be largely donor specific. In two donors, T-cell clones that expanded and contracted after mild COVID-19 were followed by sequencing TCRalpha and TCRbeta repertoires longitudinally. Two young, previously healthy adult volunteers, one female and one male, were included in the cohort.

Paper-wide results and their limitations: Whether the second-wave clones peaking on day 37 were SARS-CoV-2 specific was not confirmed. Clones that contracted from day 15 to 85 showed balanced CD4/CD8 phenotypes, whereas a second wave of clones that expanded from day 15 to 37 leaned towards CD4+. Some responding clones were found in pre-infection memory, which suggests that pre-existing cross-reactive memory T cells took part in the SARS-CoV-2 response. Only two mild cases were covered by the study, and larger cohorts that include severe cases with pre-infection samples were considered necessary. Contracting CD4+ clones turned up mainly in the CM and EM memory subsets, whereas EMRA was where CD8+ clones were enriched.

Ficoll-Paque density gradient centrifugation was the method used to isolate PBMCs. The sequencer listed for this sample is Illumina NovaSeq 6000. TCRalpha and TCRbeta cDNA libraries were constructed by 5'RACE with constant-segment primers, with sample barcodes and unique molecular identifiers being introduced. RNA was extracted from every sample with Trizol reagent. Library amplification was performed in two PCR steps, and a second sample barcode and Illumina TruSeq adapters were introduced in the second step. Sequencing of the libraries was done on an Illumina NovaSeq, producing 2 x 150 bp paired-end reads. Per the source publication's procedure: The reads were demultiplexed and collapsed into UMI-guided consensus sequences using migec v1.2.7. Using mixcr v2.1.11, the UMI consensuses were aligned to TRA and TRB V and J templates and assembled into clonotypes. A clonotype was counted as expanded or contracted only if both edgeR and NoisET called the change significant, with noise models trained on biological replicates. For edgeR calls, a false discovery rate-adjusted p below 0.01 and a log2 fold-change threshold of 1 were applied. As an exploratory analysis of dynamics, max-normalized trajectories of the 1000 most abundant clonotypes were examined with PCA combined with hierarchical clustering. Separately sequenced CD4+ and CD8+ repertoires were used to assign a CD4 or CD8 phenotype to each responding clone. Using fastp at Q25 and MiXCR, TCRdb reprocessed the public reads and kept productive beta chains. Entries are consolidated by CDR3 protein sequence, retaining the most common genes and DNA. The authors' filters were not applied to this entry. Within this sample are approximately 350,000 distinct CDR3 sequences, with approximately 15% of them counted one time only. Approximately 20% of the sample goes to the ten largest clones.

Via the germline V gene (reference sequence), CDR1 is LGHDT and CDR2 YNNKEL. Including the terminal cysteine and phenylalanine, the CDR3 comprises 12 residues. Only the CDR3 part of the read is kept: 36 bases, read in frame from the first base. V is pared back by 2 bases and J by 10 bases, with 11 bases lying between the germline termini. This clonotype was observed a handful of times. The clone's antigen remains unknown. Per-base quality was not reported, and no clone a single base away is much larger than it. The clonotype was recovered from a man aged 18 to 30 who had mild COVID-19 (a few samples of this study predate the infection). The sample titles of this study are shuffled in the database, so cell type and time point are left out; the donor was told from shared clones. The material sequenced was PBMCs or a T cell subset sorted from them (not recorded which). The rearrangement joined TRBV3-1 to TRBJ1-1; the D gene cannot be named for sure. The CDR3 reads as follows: CASSQRPGGAFF. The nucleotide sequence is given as TGTGCCAGCAGCCAACGACCCGGCGGAGCTTTCTTT.